Listed below are T cell receptor beta chains from one sample, sequenced in a study of regulatory T cells in long-lasting Graves disease. A single record per CDR3 protein comes from TCRdb applying MiXCR to the multiplex PCR reads. The table shows about 540,000 distinct CDR3 sequences, with about 13% occurring only once. These data also featured in a second study, about T cells in Graves' hyperthyroidism and ophthalmopathy.

Sequenced here: peripheral blood mononuclear cells (PBMCs), sampled at new diagnosis, from a patient treated with antithyroid drugs. The receptors originated from a young man with Graves disease. Each CDR3 is given with its conserved first and last residue. A D gene is named only where the DNA matches it firmly. Rows give clone size only sometimes, using once, few, many, or a class for an expanded clone.

TGTGCCAGCAGCGGGGGACAGGGATCCTACGAGCAGTACTTC,CASSGGQGSYEQYF,TRBD1,TRBV9,TRBJ2-7,many,14
TGTGCCACCAGCGGGGACAGGAGGGGAGCTTTCTTT,CATSGDRRGAFF,TRBD1,TRBV15,TRBJ1-1,many,12
TGCAGTGCTGGCCCTTGGAGGGGCGGGGTCTCCTACAATGAGCAGTTCTTC,CSAGPWRGGVSYNEQFF,.,TRBV20-1,TRBJ2-1,many,17
TGCAGTGCTAGGCAAGAATACAACTATGGCTACACCTTC,CSARQEYNYGYTF,.,TRBV20-1,TRBJ1-2,many,13
TGTGCCAGCAGCTTGATGGCGGGAGTCTACAATGAGCAGTTCTTC,CASSLMAGVYNEQFF,TRBD2,TRBV7-2,TRBJ2-1,many,15
TGCGCCAGCAGCTATACCGAGCAGTACTTC,CASSYTEQYF,.,TRBV4-1,TRBJ2-7,.,10
TGTGCCTGGAGTGAAACGGTTGGCTACACCTTC,CAWSETVGYTF,.,TRBV30,TRBJ1-2,many,11
TGCAGTGCAAGGACACAACCCCAAGAGACCCAGTACTTC,CSARTQPQETQYF,.,TRBV20-1,TRBJ2-5,few,13
TGTGCCAGCAGTTGGGCCTCGGCTAGCGGGTCCTACGAGCAGTACTTC,CASSWASASGSYEQYF,TRBD2,TRBV27,TRBJ2-7,many,16
TGCGCCAGCAGTGAGTGGACTAGCGGGAGGCGGGAGACCCAGTACTTC,CASSEWTSGRRETQYF,TRBD2,TRBV10-2,TRBJ2-5,many,16
TGTGCCAGCAGTCCTGGGACGACCTTGTCGGATACGCAGTATTTT,CASSPGTTLSDTQYF,.,TRBV27,TRBJ2-3,many,15
TGCAGCGTCACCCCCGGGGGGAATATAGTCGCGGAGCAGTTCTTC,CSVTPGGNIVAEQFF,TRBD2,TRBV29-1,TRBJ2-1,.,15
TGTGCCAGCATCACGACTGGAAATGAGCAGTTCTTC,CASITTGNEQFF,.,TRBV6-1,TRBJ2-1,many,12
TGTGCCAGCAGTGAAGAGGCAGGGAAGGGCTACGAGCAGTACTTC,CASSEEAGKGYEQYF,.,TRBV2,TRBJ2-7,many,15
TGCGCCAGCAGCTTGGAACTTCGGGGGGCGAACACCGGGGAGCTGTTTTTT,CASSLELRGANTGELFF,TRBD2,TRBV5-1,TRBJ2-2,.,17
TGTGCCAGCAGTTTATTACTGGTGGAGACCCAGTACTTC,CASSLLLVETQYF,.,TRBV12-3/TRBV12-4,TRBJ2-5,many,13
TGTGCCAGCAGTTCCCCTAGCGGGAGAGGTGAGCAGTTCTTC,CASSSPSGRGEQFF,TRBD2,TRBV11-3,TRBJ2-1,many,14
TGTGCCAGCAGCCCTCATGCGGGGCCCGGCGAGACCCAGTACTTC,CASSPHAGPGETQYF,.,TRBV14,TRBJ2-5,many,15
TGCAGTGCTGTCCGCGTGGGGTTCGACAATGAGCAGTTCTTC,CSAVRVGFDNEQFF,.,TRBV20-1,TRBJ2-1,many,14
TGTGCCAGCAGTCACCGACGGGACAATCAGCCCCAGCATTTT,CASSHRRDNQPQHF,.,TRBV27,TRBJ1-5,many,14
TGTGCCAGCAGCTCTTGGCCCTCTAGCGGGTACGTAAGTGAGCAGTACTTC,CASSSWPSSGYVSEQYF,TRBD2,TRBV5-4,TRBJ2-7,many,17
TGTGCCAGCAATGCACACCGGACGGGCTCCTACAATGAGCAGTTCTTC,CASNAHRTGSYNEQFF,.,TRBV12-3/TRBV12-4,TRBJ2-1,many,16
TGCGCCAGCAGCCAAGGTCTGACTAGTTGGGAGACCCAGTACTTC,CASSQGLTSWETQYF,.,TRBV4-1,TRBJ2-5,.,15
TGTGCCAGCCATGGACTAGCGGGAATAAATGAGCAGTTCTTC,CASHGLAGINEQFF,TRBD2,TRBV19,TRBJ2-1,.,14
TGCAGTGCGGGATCGATAGGCAGGAGCTACGAGCAGTACTTC,CSAGSIGRSYEQYF,.,TRBV20-1,TRBJ2-7,few,14
TGTGCCACCACCGGGACAGGGGGGAATACTGAAGCTTTCTTT,CATTGTGGNTEAFF,TRBD1,TRBV3-1,TRBJ1-1,many,14
TGTGCCAGCAGCCGACCCGGCTATGGCTACACCTTC,CASSRPGYGYTF,.,TRBV28,TRBJ1-2,.,12
TGTGCCAGCAGTTTTATGGCGGGGGCAGGGGAGCTGTTTTTT,CASSFMAGAGELFF,.,TRBV12-3/TRBV12-4,TRBJ2-2,.,14
TGTGCCAGCAGTGAGCACGGAAACACTGAAGCTTTCTTT,CASSEHGNTEAFF,.,TRBV6-4,TRBJ1-1,few,13
TGTGCCAGCAGCCTCCCGGGGAGCATTCAGTACTTC,CASSLPGSIQYF,.,TRBV7-2,TRBJ2-4,.,12
TGTGCTAGTGGTTCCGATGGTCAGCCCCAGCATTTT,CASGSDGQPQHF,.,TRBV12-5,TRBJ1-5,many,12
TGCAGTGCTAGAGAGTTGGAGCGGGAGATGGGGACAGATACGCAGTATTTT,CSARELEREMGTDTQYF,TRBD2,TRBV20-1,TRBJ2-3,few,17
TGTGCCAGCAGCTTAGAGAGTCAGCCGACCCAGTACTTC,CASSLESQPTQYF,.,TRBV11-2,TRBJ2-5,many,13
TGTGCCAGCAGTCCGAATGGGGGGGCGCACGCCAAAAACATTCAGTACTTC,CASSPNGGAHAKNIQYF,.,TRBV27,TRBJ2-4,few,17
TGTGCCAGCAGGGGGACTAGCGGGAGAGAGGAGCAGTTCTTC,CASRGTSGREEQFF,TRBD2,TRBV2,TRBJ2-1,many,14
TGTGCCAGCACCAGGGCGGATATTTCGGAGACCCAGTACTTC,CASTRADISETQYF,.,TRBV9,TRBJ2-5,few,14
TGTGCCAGCATGGAAGGGGCTCGGGCTTTCTTT,CASMEGARAFF,.,TRBV7-6,TRBJ1-1,many,11
TGTGCCAGCAGTGTTGAGACGTTGGCCACCGGGGAGCTGTTTTTT,CASSVETLATGELFF,.,TRBV2,TRBJ2-2,many,15
TGCAGCGCTACCCCTCAATTGAAGGCAGATACGCAGTATTTT,CSATPQLKADTQYF,.,TRBV29-1,TRBJ2-3,many,14
TGTGCCAGCAGCCAGACAGGCCCCGGGGAGACCCAGTACTTC,CASSQTGPGETQYF,.,TRBV5-6,TRBJ2-5,few,14
TGTGCCAGCACCCGCCGGGACAGGGGGGCCATCTATGGCTACACCTTC,CASTRRDRGAIYGYTF,TRBD1,TRBV12-3/TRBV12-4,TRBJ1-2,many,16
TGTGCTAGTGGTTTGGTACTGAGCTCCTATAATTCACCCCTCCACTTT,CASGLVLSSYNSPLHF,.,TRBV12-5,TRBJ1-6,.,16
TGTGCCAGCAGTGTTAGCGGCCAACGGGGGGAGACCCAGTACTTC,CASSVSGQRGETQYF,.,TRBV2,TRBJ2-5,many,15
TGCGCCAGCAGCACGGGACTAGCGGGAGCTGGGGCCAACGTCCTGACTTTC,CASSTGLAGAGANVLTF,TRBD2,TRBV5-1,TRBJ2-6,many,17
TGTGCCACCCAGACCGGTGAAAAACTGTTTTTT,CATQTGEKLFF,.,TRBV28,TRBJ1-4,many,11
TGTGCCACCGAGGGACCGGGACTCCAGGTAGAGGAGACCCAGTACTTC,CATEGPGLQVEETQYF,.,TRBV7-9,TRBJ2-5,many,16
TGTGCCAGCAGTGACACCGGGACGGGAGACTACGAGCAGTACTTC,CASSDTGTGDYEQYF,.,TRBV6-1,TRBJ2-7,.,15
TGTGCCAGCAGCCCCCCGGGACTAGGTACTGTGGTAGAGACCCAGTACTTC,CASSPPGLGTVVETQYF,TRBD2,TRBV4-2,TRBJ2-5,few,17
TGCGCCAGCAGCCATGGATCTAGCGGAACCCTTCAAGAGACCCAGTACTTC,CASSHGSSGTLQETQYF,TRBD2,TRBV4-1,TRBJ2-5,.,17
TGTGCCAGCAGTTTGGGTGTCAGGGGCTATGGCTACACCTTC,CASSLGVRGYGYTF,.,TRBV12-3/TRBV12-4,TRBJ1-2,few,14
TGTGCCAGTAGTATCTTCCCGGGACAGGGGACAACTGGCTACACCTTC,CASSIFPGQGTTGYTF,TRBD1,TRBV19,TRBJ1-2,many,16
TGCAGCGTTGAAGGGACAGGGGATGGCTACACCTTC,CSVEGTGDGYTF,TRBD1,TRBV29-1,TRBJ1-2,many,12